Shown below are 5 T cell receptor beta chains from a single sample sequenced in a study of cytomegalovirus exposure and HLA in healthy donors. Assay used: immunoSEQ multiplex PCR; TCRdb lists only in-frame clones, some missing. Of tens of thousands of clones in the sample, about nine tenths were seen once. What was sequenced was PBMCs. The source of these receptors is a man younger than 30 in good health and CMV-seronegative.

The CDR3 sequence: CASSPGTSGSMGYEQYF. The DNA of the CDR3 is TGTGCCAGCTCACCCGGGACTAGCGGGAGTATGGGGTACGAGCAGTACTTC. The chain combines TRBV18 with TRBJ2-7; 14 positions agree with TRBD2. Germline loops: CDR1 KGHSH, CDR2 LQKENI. The CDR3 is made up of 17 amino acids. V lost 3 bases to trimming and J lost 4 bases; unmatched junction nucleotides: 8.

For this clone: The junction does not match germline at one end; this may be a read error. The chain carries TRBV2 and TRBJ1-3; no definite D call. This CDR3 region has 15 residues. Germline CDR1 is SNHLY and CDR2 is FYNNEI. The CDR3 sequence: CASREGRSSGNTIYF. In nucleotides, the CDR3 is TGTGCCAGCAGGGAAGGACGGAGCTCTGGAAACACCATATATTTT.

The DNA of the CDR3 is TGTGCCAGCAGCTCGGTACGGCCGGGACAGGGAAACACCATATATTTT. Translating gives CASSSVRPGQGNTIYF. The rearrangement joins TRBV5-4 to TRBJ1-3; 7 bases map to TRBD1. Germline V gives CDR1 SGHNT, CDR2 YYREEE (reference sequence). CDR3 length: 16 residues. V dropped 3 bases and J dropped 4; count of bases not matched to a gene: 10.

The chain combines TRBV28 with TRBJ2-1; 7 bases fit TRBD1. Germline V CDR1 and CDR2: MDHEN, SYDVKM. This CDR3 has 16 residues. The J segment lost 0 bases and the V segment lost 5 bases, leaving 7 bases of the junction unmatched. CDR3 in amino acids: CASSPDREGSYNEQFF. CDR3 nucleotides: TGTGCCAGCAGTCCAGACAGGGAAGGCTCCTACAATGAGCAGTTCTTC.

This chain uses TRBV30 with TRBJ1-5; D not certain. V lost 0 bases and J 6 bases, leaving 9 bases between the germline ends. CDR3 size: 13 residues. Germline CDR1 and CDR2: GTSNPN and SVGIG (reference sequence). CDR3 in amino acids: CAWSVGSGQPQHF. CDR3 DNA sequence: TGTGCCTGGAGTGTAGGGAGCGGTCAGCCCCAGCATTTT.